This T cell receptor (beta chain) is drawn from a study of cytomegalovirus exposure and HLA in healthy donors. After removal of 6 bases from V and 7 bases from J, the junction contained 8 bases not matched to a gene. The germline CDR1 and CDR2 sequences are LNHDA and SQIVND (reference sequence). This CDR3 is 14 amino acids long. Vbeta (60) and Jbeta (13) primers were used in the PCR. In the original processing: Later, 65 million to 85 million unique TCR beta chains were counted in an analysis, and approximately 9.9 million of them were shared. Clones were sequenced by immunoSEQ multiplex PCR, and TCRdb holds only the in-frame ones, with some missing. For V, J and clone size, that table is used; D and trimming come from the DNA. There are under 250,000 clones in the sample; 82% occur only once, and about 6.4% lies in the top ten. This clone was counted once. The target antigen is unknown. Study-wide points: The study flagged about 150 TCR beta chains as cytomegalovirus-associated. A few chains tied to CMV proved CMV antigen-specific in vitro. V segments that were indistinguishable, TRBV6-2 and TRBV6-3 among them, were omitted from analysis.

The source is a man aged 40-49 years in good health and CMV-seropositive. Sequenced input: PBMCs. The chain combines TRBV19 with TRBJ2-1; 8 nucleotides line up with TRBD2. DNA of the CDR3: TGTGCCAGTAGATTAGCGGGAAAGGGAAATGAGCAGTTCTTC. Translating gives CASRLAGKGNEQFF.